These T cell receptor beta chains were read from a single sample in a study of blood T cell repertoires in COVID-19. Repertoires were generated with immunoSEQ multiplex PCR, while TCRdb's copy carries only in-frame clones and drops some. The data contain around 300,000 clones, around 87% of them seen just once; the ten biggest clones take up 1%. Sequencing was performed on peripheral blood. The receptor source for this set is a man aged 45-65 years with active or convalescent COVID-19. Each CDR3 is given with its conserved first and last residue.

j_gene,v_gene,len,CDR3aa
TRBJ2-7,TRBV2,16,CASSEAGSGSAYEQYF
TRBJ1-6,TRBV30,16,CAWSVTGKANRSPLHF
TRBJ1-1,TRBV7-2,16,CASSPQVLGTSDLAFF
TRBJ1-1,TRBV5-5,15,CASSSDSEMNTEAFF
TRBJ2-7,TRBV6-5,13,CASSLGLFYEQYF
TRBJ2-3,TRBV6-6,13,CASSYGGLAGKYF
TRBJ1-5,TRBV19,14,CASTTEYSNQPQHF
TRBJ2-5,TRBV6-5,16,CASSYSGTNLQETQYF
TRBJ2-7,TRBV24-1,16,CATSDPTGRSGYEQYF
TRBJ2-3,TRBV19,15,CASSIVGVFTDTQYF
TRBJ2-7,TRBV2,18,CASSGGWGLAGESYEQYF
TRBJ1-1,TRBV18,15,CASSPGQVMNTEAFF
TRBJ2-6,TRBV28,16,CASSSGGSAGANVLTF
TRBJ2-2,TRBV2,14,CASSRLAGTGELFF
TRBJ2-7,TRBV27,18,CASSLSRLAGSSFYEQYF
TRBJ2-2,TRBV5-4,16,CASSHPGQGDTGELFF
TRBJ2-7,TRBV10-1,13,CASSSRVEGEQYF
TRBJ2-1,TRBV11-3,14,CASSLAGAGNEQFF
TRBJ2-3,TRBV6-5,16,CASSYSMGASTDTQYF
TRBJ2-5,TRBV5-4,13,CASSNRGRETQYF
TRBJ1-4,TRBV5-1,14,CASSLGDRMEKLFF
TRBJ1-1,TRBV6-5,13,CASSYDRATEAFF
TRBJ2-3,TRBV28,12,CASSSGLAGQYF
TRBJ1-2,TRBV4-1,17,CASSQDKGLRENYGYTF
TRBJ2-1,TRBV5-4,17,CASSWTERGGRYNEQFF
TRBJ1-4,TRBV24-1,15,CATSDFVRGYEKLFF
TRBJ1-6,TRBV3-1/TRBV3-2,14,CASVTGGSNSPLHF
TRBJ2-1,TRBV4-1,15,CASSQGRQRNNEQFF
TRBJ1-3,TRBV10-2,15,CASRDYRRSGNTIYF
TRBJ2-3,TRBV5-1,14,CASRLSGSTDTQYF
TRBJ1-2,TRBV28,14,CASGRPQENYGYTF
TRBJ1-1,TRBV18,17,CASSPGQGIRMNTEAFF
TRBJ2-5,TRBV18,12,CASSPTQETQYF
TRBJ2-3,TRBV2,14,CASASGRSTDTQYF
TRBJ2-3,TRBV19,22,CASSVRDYPGLAGEWGTDTQYF
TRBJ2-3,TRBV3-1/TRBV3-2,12,CASSQDRDTQYF
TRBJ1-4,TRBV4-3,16,CASSPKGQADNEKLFF
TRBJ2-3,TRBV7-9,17,CASLLTGTPGDTDTQYF
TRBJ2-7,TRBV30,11,CAWSTAYEQYF
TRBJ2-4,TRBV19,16,CASSIGQPSAKNIQYF
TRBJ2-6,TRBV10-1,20,CASSESRGGPPNSGANVLTF
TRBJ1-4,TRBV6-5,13,CASRRGSNEKLFF
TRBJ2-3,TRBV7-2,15,CASSLNSGSTDTQYF
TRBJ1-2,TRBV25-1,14,CASSESDSYYGYTF
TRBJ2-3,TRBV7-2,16,CASTWVAGGPPDTQYF
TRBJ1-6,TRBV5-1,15,CASSLDRVGNSPLHF
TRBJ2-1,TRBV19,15,CASSLGQGAPDEQFF
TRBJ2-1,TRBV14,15,CASSQGTVSYNEQFF
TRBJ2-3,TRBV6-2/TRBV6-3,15,CASSYRQGAADTQYF
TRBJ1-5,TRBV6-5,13,CASQLLQGQPQHF
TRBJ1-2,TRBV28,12,CASSSSQGGYTF
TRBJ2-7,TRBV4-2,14,CASSQDWREDEQYF
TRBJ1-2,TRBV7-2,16,CASSLEGATGAYGYTF